Shown below are 26 T cell receptor beta chains from a single sample sequenced in a study of molecular identifiers for immune sequencing clone quantification. In TCRdb, the PCR reads were re-called with MiXCR into one record per CDR3 protein. The top ten hold about 0.78% of the sample, which has some 590,000 distinct CDR3 sequences, about 25% seen once. The source material was naive CD8+ T cells from blood, with Jurkat cell RNA spiked in. Documented subset: FACS-sorted CD8+CD4-CCR7+CD45RA+ naive T cells. These receptors originate from a human donor in good health. Some libraries in this study had Jurkat cell RNA spiked in.

This clonotype was found many times. This chain joins TRBV28 and TRBJ2-7; 9 bases fit TRBD2. Germline V gene lookup returns CDR1 MDHEN and CDR2 SYDVKM. V shed 7 bases, J shed 2 bases, and the junction held 6 bases outside the gene matches. There are 14 residues in the CDR3. The CDR3 sequence: CASTPGLAPYEQYF. The CDR3 DNA follows: TGTGCCAGCACTCCGGGACTAGCCCCCTACGAGCAGTACTTC.

CDR3 nucleotide sequence: TGTGCCAGCACCCAGAGCGACGAGCAGTACTTC. It encodes CASTQSDEQYF. This chain joins TRBV6-5 and TRBJ2-7, with D hard to call. The CDR3 is made up of 11 amino acids. V was shortened by 7 bases and J by 5 bases, with 9 bases between the two germline ends. Germline lookup yields CDR1 MNHEY and CDR2 SVGAGI.

This clonotype was observed at least ten times. The V and J genes are TRBV20-1 and TRBJ2-1; D may correspond to TRBD1 or TRBD2 (5 bases each). The CDR3 loop spans 12 amino acids. Germline V gene lookup returns CDR1 DFQATT and CDR2 SNEGSKA (reference sequence). CDR3 residues: CGGRNLVNEQFF. In DNA form, the CDR3 reads TGCGGGGGTAGGAATTTGGTGAATGAGCAGTTCTTC.

As concerns this clonotype: The missing conserved phenylalanine or tryptophan at the end of this CDR3 makes a read error likely. The J gene is TRBJ2-7, the V gene TRBV27; no definite D call. The CDR3 length is 13 residues. Germline V CDR1 and CDR2: MNHEY, SMNVEV (reference sequence). V lost 6 bases to trimming and J lost 0 bases, with 9 bases between them. The CDR3 nucleotides are TGTGCCAGCAGCCAGATTCGCTCCTACGAGCAGTACCTC. Translating gives CASSQIRSYEQYL.

The CDR3 DNA reads as TGTGCCAGCAGCACAGGACAGAGGAGCACAGATACGCAGTATTTT. Translation gives CASSTGQRSTDTQYF. The V gene is TRBV5-8, the J gene TRBJ2-3, with D maybe TRBD1 (6 bases). This CDR3 is built from 15 residues. Germline assignment: CDR1 SGHTS and CDR2 YDEGEE. With 4 bases removed from V and 0 bases from J, the gap between germline ends came to 12 bases.

Remarks on this clonotype: Germline is not matched at one junction end, which may reflect a read error. This chain uses TRBV5-3 with TRBJ1-1; D unresolved. TRBV5-3 is filed as an ORF, its function uncertain. This CDR3 comprises 13 residues. This CDR3 reads CASSLAGNAEAFF. CDR3 nucleotide sequence: TGTGCCAGCAGCTTGGCTGGAAACGCTGAAGCTTTCTTT.

This clonotype was picked up a small number of times. The chain combines TRBV7-9 with TRBJ2-7; 11 positions agree with TRBD1. Germline V CDR1 and CDR2: SEHNR, FQNEAQ (reference sequence). CDR3 length: 15 residues. With V trimmed by 6 bases and J by 5 bases, 9 bases remained unmatched. The CDR3 protein is CASSRWTGGHHEQYF. The DNA for the CDR3 is TGTGCCAGCAGTCGGTGGACAGGGGGCCACCACGAGCAGTACTTC.

This clonotype was seen repeatedly, ten times or more. This chain joins TRBV20-1 and TRBJ2-5; 7 bases align to TRBD1. This CDR3 has 15 residues. The V segment lost 6 bases and the J segment 5 bases; nucleotides outside the gene matches: 15. Germline V CDR1 and CDR2: DFQATT, SNEGSKA (reference sequence). CDR3 DNA: TGCAGTGCCACCAAAACAGGGGTAGGAGGCGAGACCCAGTACTTC. The encoded protein is CSATKTGVGGETQYF.

The table lists this clonotype with a few counts. CDR3 sequence: CASSLFVGGRDEQYF. DNA for the CDR3: TGTGCCAGCAGCTTATTTGTGGGAGGGCGGGACGAGCAGTACTTC. The chain carries TRBV7-9 and TRBJ2-7, with 7 positions matching TRBD2. CDR1 SEHNR and CDR2 FQNEAQ come from the germline V gene (reference sequence). The CDR3 extends over 15 amino acids. V was pared by 2 bases and J by 5 bases, with 9 bases of the junction left unmatched.

This clonotype has a count of ten or more. CDR3 nucleotides: TGTGCCAGCAGTTTATCCGAGGGGAGGTCTAATGAAAAACTGTTTTTT. Protein product: CASSLSEGRSNEKLFF. The chain is built from TRBV27 and TRBJ1-4, with D maybe TRBD1 (5 bases). Deletions cut 0 bases from V and 3 bases from J, with 11 bases between. Germline CDR1 and CDR2: MNHEY and SMNVEV (reference sequence). The CDR3 is 16 residues long.

The chain combines TRBV9 with TRBJ2-7; D is possibly TRBD1 (5 bases). V shed 1 base and J shed 2 bases, with 7 bases lying between them. The CDR3 totals 13 residues. CDR1 is SGDLS and CDR2 is YYNGEE in the germline V gene. CDR3 DNA sequence: TGTGCCAGCAGCGTAACAGGAACCTACGAGCAGTACTTC. Translating it yields CASSVTGTYEQYF. Together with reference TRBV9 and TRBJ2-7, the CDR3 gives the full variable domain: DSGVTQTPKHLITATGQRVTLRCSPRSGDLSVYWYQQSLDQGLQFLIQYYNGEERAKGNILERFSAQQFPDLHSELNLSSLELGDSALYFCASSVTGTYEQYFGPGTRLTVT.

The V call is TRBV4-3, the J call TRBJ2-7; TRBD1 is a possible D gene (6 bases). This CDR3 spans 16 amino acids. The ends were cut back, 1 base at V and 6 bases at J, with 19 bases in the middle. CDR1 is LGHNA, CDR2 YSLEER, per germline. The CDR3 region is CASSQALGDTECEQYF. CDR3 nucleotides: TGCGCCAGCAGCCAAGCCCTGGGGGACACCGAATGCGAGCAGTACTTC.

The chain links TRBV4-1 to TRBJ2-7, with 10 positions matching TRBD2. Unmatched junction bases numbered 10, after V lost 4 bases and J lost 7 bases. CDR1 and CDR2 from the germline V gene are MGHRA and YSYEKL. This CDR3 region has 15 residues. This chain's CDR3 is CASSPLAGDLKEQYF. The DNA of the CDR3 is TGCGCCAGCAGCCCTCTAGCGGGGGACCTTAAAGAGCAGTACTTC.

Remarks on this clonotype: One end of the junction varies from germline; a read error may be responsible. This chain uses TRBV4-3 with TRBJ1-2; no clear D. The germline V gene has CDR1 LGHNA and CDR2 YSLEER. CDR3 length: 17 residues. The CDR3 DNA follows: TGCGCCAGCCGCCAAGATACTTACGGCAGCTCTAACCATGGCTACACCTTC. As protein: CASRQDTYGSSNHGYTF.

This chain uses TRBV12-3 or TRBV12-4 with TRBJ1-3, with 8 bases matching TRBD1. The V segment lost 5 bases and the J segment 0 bases; nucleotides outside the gene matches: 3. The CDR3 is made up of 15 amino acids. CDR3 bases: TGTGCCAGCAGTCGAACAGGGGGCTCTGGAAACACCATATATTTT. Its protein product is CASSRTGGSGNTIYF.

The chain couples TRBV10-3 to TRBJ1-1, with no clear D. This CDR3 contains 13 residues. Germline V lookup: CDR1 ENHRY, CDR2 SYGVKD. Trimming took off 2 bases at V and 6 bases at J, with 10 bases between the two ends. The CDR3 coding sequence is TGTGCCATCAGTGAGCCTACGGACTCTGAAGCTTTCTTT. It is translated as CAISEPTDSEAFF.

In the case of this clonotype: A much larger clone lies one base from this, so it may be a read error. The V gene is TRBV6-1, the J gene TRBJ2-3; 16 nucleotides line up with TRBD2. The CDR3 spans 21 residues. CDR1 and CDR2 (germline): MNHNS, SASEGT. Trimming at V came to 3 bases and at J to 2 bases, leaving 14 bases not matched to a gene. Here the CDR3 reads CASSEALGLAGGCPATDTQYF. CDR3 sequence (DNA): TGTGCCAGCAGTGAGGCCCTGGGACTAGCGGGAGGGTGCCCCGCCACAGATACGCAGTATTTT.

In this sample, this clonotype turned up a few times. The chain combines TRBV12-3 or TRBV12-4 with TRBJ1-5; 7 nucleotides agree with TRBD1. The length of the CDR3 is 14 residues. The ends lost 11 bases at V and 7 bases at J; junction bases unmatched: 14. Here the CDR3 reads CAVGSTGVKQPQHF. For the CDR3, the DNA is TGTGCCGTTGGCTCCACAGGGGTGAAACAGCCCCAGCATTTT.

This clonotype was observed many times. The chain employs TRBV13 and TRBJ1-1, with D unresolved. The germline CDR1 and CDR2 sequences are PRHDT and FYEKMQ (reference sequence). The V end lost 0 bases, the J end lost 9 bases, and 11 bases lay between the germline ends. The length of the CDR3 is 13 residues. This chain's CDR3 is CASSLGLSQKAFF. The CDR3 DNA sequence: TGTGCCAGCAGCTTAGGCTTGTCACAAAAAGCTTTCTTT.

This clonotype was seen ten or more times. The V gene is TRBV12-3 or TRBV12-4, the J gene TRBJ2-4; D perhaps matches TRBD2 (6 bases). V was trimmed by 11 bases and J by 0 bases, leaving 11 bases between them. There are 13 residues in the CDR3. The CDR3 DNA reads as TGTGCCTCAGCGGGCGTAGCCAAAAACATTCAGTACTTC. Residues: CASAGVAKNIQYF.

This clonotype was seen a few times. V usage is TRBV30 and J usage is TRBJ2-1; the match to TRBD2 covers 9 bases. CDR3 length equals 15 residues. Germline CDR1 reads GTSNPN; CDR2 reads SVGIG (reference sequence). J lost 7 bases, V lost 1 base, and 8 bases had no gene match. The DNA for the CDR3 is TGTGCCTGGAGTGGGACTAGCGTGTTTCCAAATGAGCAGTTCTTC. Protein product: CAWSGTSVFPNEQFF. Full variable domain (remainder filled in from reference TRBV30 and TRBJ2-1): SQTIHQWPATLVQPVGSPLSLECTVEGTSNPNLYWYRQAAGRGLQLLFYSVGIGQISSEVPQNLSASRPQDRQFILSSKKLLLSDSGFYLCAWSGTSVFPNEQFFGPGTRLTVL.

V is TRBV10-1 and J is TRBJ2-2; D gene unclear. In germline, CDR1 is WNHNN, CDR2 SYGVQD (reference sequence). The CDR3 consists of 11 residues. Between the trimmed V and J ends, which lost 2 bases and 8 bases, there was a span of 3 bases. CDR3 loop: CASSEKGELFF. The CDR3 DNA sequence: TGCGCCAGCAGTGAGAAAGGGGAGCTGTTTTTT.

A remark on this clonotype: At one end the junction does not follow the germline gene, possibly because of a read error. V is TRBV30 and J is TRBJ1-1; D may be TRBD1 (6 bases). The CDR3 is made up of 13 amino acids. Germline V gene lookup returns CDR1 GTSNPN and CDR2 SVGIG (reference sequence). CDR3 nucleotides: TGTGCCTGGAGTGGGCAGGGGAGTACTGAAGCTTCCTTT. It yields the protein CAWSGQGSTEASF.

This clonotype was recorded many times. The rearrangement joins TRBV5-1 to TRBJ1-4; no firm D call. V shed 7 bases and J shed 5 bases, with 12 bases lying between them. The CDR3 extends over 13 amino acids. Germline V gene data show CDR1 as SGHRS and CDR2 as YFSETQ. The chain's CDR3 is CASGSKRNEKLFF. CDR3 DNA: TGCGCCAGCGGTTCCAAGCGAAATGAAAAACTGTTTTTT.

There are many counts of this clonotype. V is TRBV27 and J is TRBJ2-7; unclear D gene. The V and J ends lost 6 bases and 5 bases respectively, with 17 bases between them. Per germline, CDR1 MNHEY and CDR2 SMNVEV (reference sequence). The CDR3 is 14 residues long. CDR3 amino acids: CASSPGATQDEQYF. CDR3 coding DNA: TGTGCCAGCAGCCCCGGAGCAACCCAGGACGAGCAGTACTTC.

This clonotype was seen only a few times. The rearrangement links TRBV18 to TRBJ2-3; TRBD1 is a possible D gene (5 bases). Between the trimmed V and J ends, which lost 2 bases and 2 bases, there was a span of 11 bases. CDR1 is KGHSH, CDR2 LQKENI, per germline. This CDR3 region has 15 residues. CDR3: CASSPDSVYTDTQYF. CDR3 nucleotide sequence: TGTGCCAGCTCACCAGACAGCGTATACACAGATACGCAGTATTTT.